This entry is about one T cell receptor (beta chain). The method was immunoSEQ multiplex PCR; TCRdb's version includes in-frame clones alone and lacks a portion of them. This sample has approximately 50,000 clones, with about 93% found just once. The sample is drawn from a study of T cell changes during pregnancy in multiple sclerosis. The CDR3 length is 15 residues. The TCR sequence derives from a female donor with multiple sclerosis, enrolled in a pregnancy study. Sequences were derived from CD4+ T cells from peripheral blood mononuclear cells, sampled after pregnancy. The chain has TRBV21-1 and TRBJ2-3; no check of the table's D call, TRBD1, against the DNA was made. TRBV21-1 is designated a pseudogene. As DNA, the CDR3 is TGTGCCAGCAGCAACACGCCCCACAACACAGATACGCAGTATTTT. This codes for CASSNTPHNTDTQYF.